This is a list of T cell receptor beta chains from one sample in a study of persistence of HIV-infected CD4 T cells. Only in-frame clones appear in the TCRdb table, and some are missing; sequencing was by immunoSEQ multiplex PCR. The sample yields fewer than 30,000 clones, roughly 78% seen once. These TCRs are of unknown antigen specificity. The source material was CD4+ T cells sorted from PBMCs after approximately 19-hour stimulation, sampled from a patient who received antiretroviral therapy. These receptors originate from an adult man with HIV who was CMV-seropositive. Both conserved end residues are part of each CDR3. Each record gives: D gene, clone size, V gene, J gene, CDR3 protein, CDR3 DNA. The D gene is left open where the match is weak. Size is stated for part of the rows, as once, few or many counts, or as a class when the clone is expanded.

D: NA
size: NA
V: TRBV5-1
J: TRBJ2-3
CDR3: CASSRQPSTDTQYF
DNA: TGCGCCAGCAGCCGGCAGCCGAGCACAGATACGCAGTATTTT

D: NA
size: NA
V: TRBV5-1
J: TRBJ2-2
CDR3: CASSLIQTGELFF
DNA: TGCGCCAGCAGCTTGATCCAAACCGGGGAGCTGTTTTTT

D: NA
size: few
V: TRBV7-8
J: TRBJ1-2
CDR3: CASSTDSGNYGYTF
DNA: TGTGCCAGCAGCACTGATTCAGGAAACTATGGCTACACCTTC

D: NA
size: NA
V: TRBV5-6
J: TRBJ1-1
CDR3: CASNSLLLSGNTEAFF
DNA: TGTGCCAGCAACTCTCTACTCTTATCAGGAAACACTGAAGCTTTCTTT

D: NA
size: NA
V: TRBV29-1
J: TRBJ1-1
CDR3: CSVGDTAEAFF
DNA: TGCAGCGTTGGAGACACTGCCGAAGCTTTCTTT

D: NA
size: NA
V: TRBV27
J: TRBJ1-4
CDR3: CASSLFRDEKLFF
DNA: TGTGCCAGCAGTTTGTTCAGGGATGAAAAACTGTTTTTT

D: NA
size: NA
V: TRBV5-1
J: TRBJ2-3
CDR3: CASSGGPDTQYF
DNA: TGCGCCAGCAGCGGGGGGCCAGATACGCAGTATTTT

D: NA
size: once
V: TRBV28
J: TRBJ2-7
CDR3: CASSSTSTGDEQYF
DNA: TGTGCCAGCAGTTCGACGTCAACGGGAGACGAGCAGTACTTC

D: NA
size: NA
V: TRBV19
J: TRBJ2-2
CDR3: CASSKDGGLSNTGELFF
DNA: TGTGCCAGTAGTAAGGACGGGGGTCTTTCAAACACCGGGGAGCTGTTTTTT

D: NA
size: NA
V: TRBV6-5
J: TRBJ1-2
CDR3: CASSYDLFGGMEGYTF
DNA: TGTGCCAGCAGTTACGATCTTTTCGGGGGGATGGAAGGCTACACCTTC

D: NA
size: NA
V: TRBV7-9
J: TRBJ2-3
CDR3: CASKGTLANTQYF
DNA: TGTGCCAGCAAGGGGACTCTTGCCAATACGCAGTATTTT

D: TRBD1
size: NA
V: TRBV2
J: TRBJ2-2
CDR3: CASRGTGRATGELFF
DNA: TGTGCCAGCAGAGGGACAGGGAGGGCCACCGGGGAGCTGTTTTTT

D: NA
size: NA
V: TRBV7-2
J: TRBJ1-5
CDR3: CASSLLPGINQPQHF
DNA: TGTGCCAGCAGCTTATTACCCGGGATCAATCAGCCCCAGCATTTT

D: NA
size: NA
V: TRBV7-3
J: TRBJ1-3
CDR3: CASSLSNSGNTIYF
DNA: TGTGCCAGCAGCCTCAGTAACTCTGGAAACACCATATATTTT

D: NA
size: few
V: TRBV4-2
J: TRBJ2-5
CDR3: CASSPSLDVGNQETQYF
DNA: TGTGCCAGCAGCCCCAGCCTGGACGTGGGGAATCAAGAGACCCAGTACTTC

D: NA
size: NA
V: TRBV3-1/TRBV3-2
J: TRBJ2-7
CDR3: CASSQVRRSEQYF
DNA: TGTGCCAGCAGCCAAGTTCGGCGTAGCGAGCAGTACTTC

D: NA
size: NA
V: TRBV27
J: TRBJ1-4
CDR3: CASSWGRGNGKLFF
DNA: TGTGCCAGCAGTTGGGGGAGGGGGAATGGAAAACTGTTTTTT

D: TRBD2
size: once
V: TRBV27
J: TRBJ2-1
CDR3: CASSTRVAGGPGSYNEQFF
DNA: TGTGCCAGCTCAACGAGGGTAGCGGGGGGGCCGGGCTCCTACAATGAGCAGTTCTTC

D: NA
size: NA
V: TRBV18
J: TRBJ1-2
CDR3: CASSPNREDGYTF
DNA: TGTGCCAGCTCACCAAACAGGGAGGATGGCTACACCTTC

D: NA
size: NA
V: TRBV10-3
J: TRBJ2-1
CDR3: CAISEVRGALDNEQFF
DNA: TGTGCCATCAGTGAAGTAAGGGGGGCCCTCGACAATGAGCAGTTCTTC

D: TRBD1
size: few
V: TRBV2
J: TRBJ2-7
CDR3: CASRGQGLGYEQYF
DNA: TGTGCCAGCAGAGGACAGGGGCTAGGGTACGAGCAGTACTTC

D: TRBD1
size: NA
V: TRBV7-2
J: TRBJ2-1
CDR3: CASSESTGGAYEQFF
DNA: TGTGCCAGCAGCGAATCTACAGGGGGCGCGTATGAGCAGTTCTTC

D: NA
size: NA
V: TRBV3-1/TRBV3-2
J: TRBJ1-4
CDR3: CASSQARVLGAEKLFF
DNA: TGTGCCAGCAGCCAAGCCAGGGTTCTAGGGGCTGAAAAACTGTTTTTT

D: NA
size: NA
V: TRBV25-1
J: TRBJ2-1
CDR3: CASSPQGGFNEQFF
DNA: TGTGCCAGCAGTCCGCAGGGAGGTTTTAATGAGCAGTTCTTC

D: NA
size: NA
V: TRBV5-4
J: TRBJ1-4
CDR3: CASSPGQSGNEKLFF
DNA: TGTGCCAGCAGCCCGGGACAAAGTGGGAATGAAAAACTGTTTTTT

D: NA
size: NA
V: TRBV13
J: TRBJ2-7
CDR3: CASSLAREDEQYF
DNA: TGTGCCAGCAGCTTGGCCAGGGAGGACGAGCAGTACTTC

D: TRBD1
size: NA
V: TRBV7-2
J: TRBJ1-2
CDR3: CASSRARDRVPYGYTF
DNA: TGTGCCAGCAGCAGAGCTAGGGACAGGGTACCCTATGGCTACACCTTC

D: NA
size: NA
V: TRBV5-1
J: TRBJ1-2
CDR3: CASSSGDGYTF
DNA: TGCGCCAGCAGCTCTGGGGATGGCTACACCTTC

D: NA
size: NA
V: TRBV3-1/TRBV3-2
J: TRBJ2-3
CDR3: CASSRDRGDTQYF
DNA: TGTGCCAGCTCTCGGGATCGCGGGGATACGCAGTATTTT

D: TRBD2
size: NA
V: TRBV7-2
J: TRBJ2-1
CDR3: CASSYGLAGARNEQFF
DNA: TGTGCCAGCAGCTATGGGCTAGCGGGGGCTAGGAATGAGCAGTTCTTC

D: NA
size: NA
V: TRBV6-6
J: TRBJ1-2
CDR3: CASSYSPLRGAYGYTF
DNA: TGTGCCAGCAGTTACTCGCCACTTCGGGGGGCCTATGGCTACACCTTC

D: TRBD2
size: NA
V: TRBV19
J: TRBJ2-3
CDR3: CASTRGATSGGTDTQYF
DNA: TGTGCCAGTACCCGAGGGGCGACTAGCGGGGGCACAGATACGCAGTATTTT

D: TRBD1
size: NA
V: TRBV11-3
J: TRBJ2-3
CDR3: CASSLGNRGGTQYF
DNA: TGTGCCAGCAGCTTAGGAAACAGGGGTGGGACGCAGTATTTT